Below, one T cell receptor beta chain is given with its context. Its antigen is unidentified. The sample is drawn from a study of T-cell memory formation after mild COVID-19. Researchers used 5'RACE with constant-segment primers to make TCR alpha and TCR beta cDNA libraries that carry sample barcodes and UMIs. TCRdb called the 5' RACE reads again in MiXCR, with one record for every CDR3 protein. The repertoire consists of tens of thousands of distinct CDR3 sequences, with about 15% occurring once and the leading ten covering around 31%. V gave up 7 bases and J gave up 4 bases, with 15 bases separating them. Looked up from germline, CDR1 is LNHDA and CDR2 is SQIVND (reference sequence). This CDR3 comprises 14 residues. General observations from the study: Nothing confirmed that second-wave clones peaking on day 37 were specific for SARS-CoV-2. Pre-infection memory carried some responding clones, suggesting that cross-reactive memory joined. Researchers report contracting CD4+ clones mostly in CM and EM, with CD8+ clones in EMRA.

The V gene is TRBV19, the J gene TRBJ2-3; maybe TRBD2 (6 bases). This sequence was found in an adult woman who had mild COVID-19 (a few samples of this study predate the infection). Cell type and time point are not known. Sequenced input: PBMCs or a T cell subset sorted from them (not recorded which). In DNA form, the CDR3 reads TGTGCCAGTAACACCCCGGGGGAGGCAGATACGCAGTATTTT. It yields the protein CASNTPGEADTQYF. The variable domain in full, with the rest retrieved from reference TRBV19 and TRBJ2-3, is DGGITQSPKYLFRKEGQNVTLSCEQNLNHDAMYWYRQDPGQGLRLIYYSQIVNDFQKGDIAEGYSVSREKKESFPLTVTSAQKNPTAFYLCASNTPGEADTQYFGPGTRLTVL.